A selection of T cell receptor beta chains follows, all from one sample in a study of T cell changes during pregnancy in multiple sclerosis. Assay: immunoSEQ multiplex PCR; the TCRdb copy retains only in-frame clones and omits some. Among fewer than 110,000 clones listed, 80% to 95% were seen once. The sequencing used peripheral blood, collected in the second trimester of pregnancy. Source of these receptors: a female donor with multiple sclerosis, enrolled in a pregnancy study. Each CDR3 is given with its conserved first and last residue. Fields, in order: clone size, J gene, D gene, V gene, CDR3 protein, CDR3 DNA. A D gene is named only where the DNA matches it firmly. Some rows have no size entry. The others give once, few or many, or a class for an expanded clone.

.,TRBJ2-7,TRBD1,TRBV19,CASSIGQGASYEQYF,TGTGCCAGTAGTATCGGACAGGGGGCTTCCTACGAGCAGTACTTC
.,TRBJ2-3,.,TRBV4-2,CASSRAREGTDTQYF,TGTGCCAGCAGCCGTGCTAGAGAAGGCACAGATACGCAGTATTTT
.,TRBJ1-2,TRBD1,TRBV25-1,CASSEWGQGPGYTF,TGTGCCAGCAGTGAATGGGGACAGGGTCCTGGCTACACCTTC
.,TRBJ2-6,TRBD2,TRBV5-6,CASSLETSGRAYGANVLTF,TGTGCCAGCAGCTTGGAAACTAGCGGGAGGGCCTATGGGGCCAACGTCCTGACTTTC
.,TRBJ2-1,TRBD2,TRBV9,CASSPGLAGTPEQFF,TGTGCCAGCAGCCCCGGACTAGCGGGAACCCCTGAGCAGTTCTTC
.,TRBJ2-5,.,TRBV7-6,CASSHLNPRETQYF,TGTGCCAGCAGCCACTTAAACCCCAGGGAGACCCAGTACTTC
.,TRBJ1-2,.,TRBV29-1,CSVEVRFGYTF,TGCAGCGTTGAAGTTCGGTTTGGCTACACCTTC
.,TRBJ2-6,.,TRBV13,CASSLHLSVGANVLTF,TGTGCCAGCAGCTTACACCTTTCGGTGGGGGCCAACGTCCTGACTTTC
.,TRBJ1-1,TRBD1,TRBV6-5,CASSYSWTGEAFF,TGTGCCAGCAGTTACTCATGGACAGGGGAAGCTTTCTTT
.,TRBJ2-1,TRBD2,TRBV5-1,CASSLGLAGGPNEQFF,TGCGCCAGCAGCTTGGGACTAGCGGGAGGACCGAATGAGCAGTTCTTC
.,TRBJ2-2,.,TRBV27,CASSPTVPGELFF,TGTGCCAGCAGTCCCACGGTCCCCGGGGAGCTGTTTTTT
.,TRBJ2-5,TRBD1,TRBV29-1,CSVRQGVETQYF,TGCAGCGTTAGACAGGGCGTCGAGACCCAGTACTTC
once,TRBJ2-7,TRBD1,TRBV14,CASSQQLRGEQYF,TGTGCCAGCAGCCAACAGCTCAGGGGGGAGCAGTACTTC
once,TRBJ2-5,TRBD2,TRBV27,CASSLGSGRDETQYF,TGTGCCAGCAGTTTAGGTAGCGGGAGGGATGAGACCCAGTACTTC
.,TRBJ2-1,.,TRBV2,CASKPWGPLEQFF,TGTGCCAGCAAACCCTGGGGCCCGCTCGAACAGTTCTTC
.,TRBJ1-2,TRBD1,TRBV6-6,CASTQDRVGYTF,TGTGCCAGCACCCAGGACAGGGTGGGCTACACCTTC
.,TRBJ1-5,.,TRBV30,CAWSVGGDQPQHF,TGTGCCTGGAGTGTAGGGGGTGATCAGCCCCAGCATTTT
.,TRBJ2-1,TRBD2,TRBV7-2,CASSLVAGEVNEQFF,TGTGCCAGCAGCTTAGTAGCGGGAGAGGTCAATGAGCAGTTCTTC
.,TRBJ1-2,.,TRBV25-1,CASRAKVGGRGYTF,TGTGCCAGCAGAGCAAAGGTCGGTGGGAGGGGCTACACCTTC
.,TRBJ2-1,.,TRBV10-2,CASSEAGPSTQFF,TGCGCCAGCAGTGAAGCAGGGCCGAGTACGCAGTTCTTC
.,TRBJ1-5,.,TRBV5-1,CASSLAGEQPQHF,TGCGCCAGCAGCTTGGCCGGAGAACAGCCCCAGCATTTT
.,TRBJ1-2,TRBD1,TRBV9,CASSGAGDRAFGYTF,TGTGCCAGCAGCGGGGCGGGGGACAGGGCCTTTGGCTACACCTTC
.,TRBJ1-1,.,TRBV28,CASSPGQFNTEAFF,TGTGCCAGCAGTCCCGGACAGTTCAACACTGAAGCTTTCTTT
.,TRBJ2-3,.,TRBV5-1,CASSLLTSKFSTDTQYF,TGCGCCAGCAGCCTTCTGACAAGCAAATTTAGCACAGATACGCAGTATTTT
.,TRBJ2-5,TRBD2,TRBV28,CASRRTSGSRAQYF,TGTGCCAGCAGAAGGACTAGCGGGAGCAGAGCCCAGTACTTC
.,TRBJ2-3,.,TRBV18,CASSTSTDTQYF,TGTGCCAGCTCAACTAGCACAGATACGCAGTATTTT
.,TRBJ2-1,TRBD2,TRBV28,CASSRSPGGAEQFF,TGTGCCAGCAGTAGATCCCCGGGGGGGGCTGAGCAGTTCTTC
.,TRBJ2-7,.,TRBV20-1,CSVSPVREQYF,TGCAGTGTTTCCCCGGTGCGGGAGCAGTACTTC
few,TRBJ2-7,.,TRBV7-9,CASSLGFGIGEQYF,TGTGCCAGCAGCTTAGGCTTCGGGATTGGGGAGCAGTACTTC
.,TRBJ2-6,TRBD1,TRBV28,CASSLVGTGDSGANVLTF,TGTGCCAGCAGTTTGGTCGGGACAGGGGATTCTGGGGCCAACGTCCTGACTTTC
.,TRBJ2-2,TRBD1,TRBV11-2,CASRGQGGTGELFF,TGTGCCAGCAGGGGACAGGGAGGCACCGGGGAGCTGTTTTTT
.,TRBJ2-7,TRBD2,TRBV27,CASSLGLAGPYEQYF,TGTGCCAGCAGTTTAGGACTAGCAGGACCCTACGAGCAGTACTTC
.,TRBJ2-3,TRBD2,TRBV29-1,CSVDNGGMRNTQYF,TGCAGCGTTGATAACGGGGGGATGAGAAATACGCAGTATTTT
.,TRBJ2-7,TRBD2,TRBV2,CASSLARGRGDEQYF,TGTGCCAGCAGTCTTGCGCGCGGGAGAGGCGACGAGCAGTACTTC
.,TRBJ1-1,.,TRBV19,CASSVGSWNTEAFF,TGTGCCAGTAGTGTGGGCAGTTGGAACACTGAAGCTTTCTTT
.,TRBJ2-3,.,TRBV7-8,CASSETALSTDTQYF,TGTGCCAGCAGCGAAACCGCCCTAAGCACAGATACGCAGTATTTT
.,TRBJ2-6,.,TRBV27,CASSLYMGRGAGANVLTF,TGTGCCAGCAGTTTATATATGGGGCGCGGGGCTGGGGCCAACGTCCTGACTTTC
.,TRBJ2-7,TRBD2,TRBV19,CASSSWTSEFREQYF,TGTGCCAGTAGTAGCTGGACTAGCGAGTTCAGGGAGCAGTACTTC
.,TRBJ1-3,TRBD1,TRBV7-9,CASSRTGGSGNTIYF,TGTGCCAGCAGTCGTACAGGGGGCTCTGGAAACACCATATATTTT
.,TRBJ2-1,TRBD2,TRBV4-1,CASSQVSTGGAYNEQFF,TGCGCCAGCAGCCAAGTCTCTACGGGAGGGGCCTACAATGAGCAGTTCTTC
.,TRBJ1-3,.,TRBV7-2,CASRGAGNTIYF,TGTGCCAGCCGGGGGGCTGGAAACACCATATATTTT
.,TRBJ2-6,.,TRBV15,CATSKLDFSGANVLTF,TGTGCCACCAGCAAGCTCGATTTCTCTGGGGCCAACGTCCTGACTTTC